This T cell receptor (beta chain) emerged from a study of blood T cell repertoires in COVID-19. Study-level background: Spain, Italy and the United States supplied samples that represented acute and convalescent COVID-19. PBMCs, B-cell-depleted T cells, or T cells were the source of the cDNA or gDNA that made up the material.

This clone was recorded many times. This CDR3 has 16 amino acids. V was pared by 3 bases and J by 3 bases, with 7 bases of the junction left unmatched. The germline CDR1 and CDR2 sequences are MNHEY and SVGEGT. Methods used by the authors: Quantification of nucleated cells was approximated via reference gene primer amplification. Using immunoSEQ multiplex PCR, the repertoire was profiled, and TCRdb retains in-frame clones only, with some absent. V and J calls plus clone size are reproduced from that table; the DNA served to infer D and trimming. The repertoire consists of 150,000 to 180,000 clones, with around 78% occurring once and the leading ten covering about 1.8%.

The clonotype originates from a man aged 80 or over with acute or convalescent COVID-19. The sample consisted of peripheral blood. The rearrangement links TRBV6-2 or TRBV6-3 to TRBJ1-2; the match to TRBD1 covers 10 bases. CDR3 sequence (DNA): TGTGCCAGCAGTTATTTCAGGACAGGGGGAGACTATGGCTACACCTTC. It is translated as CASSYFRTGGDYGYTF.